One sample yielded the 11 T cell receptor beta chains listed below, sequenced in a study of OX40 agonist ivuxolimab in advanced cancers. TCRdb keeps only in-frame clones here, not all; method: immunoSEQ multiplex PCR. Here the sample spans 55,000 to 85,000 clones, about nine tenths being singletons. The starting material was CD4+ or CD8+ T cells sorted from blood, obtained in a trial of the OX40 agonist ivuxolimab. Receptors originate from an adult with an advanced solid tumor such as melanoma, head and neck, liver or kidney cancer.

The CDR3 region is CASRRGGIAFF. The CDR3 DNA follows: TGTGCCAGCAGGAGAGGAGGGATAGCTTTCTTT. The J gene is TRBJ1-1, the V gene TRBV2; D remains unclear. Germline CDR1 is SNHLY and CDR2 is FYNNEI. Trimming pared 6 bases from V and 10 bases from J, leaving 12 bases between. This CDR3 region has 11 residues.

The chain couples TRBV29-1 to TRBJ1-1; no definite D call. The CDR3 runs to 13 residues. V was pared by 1 base and J by 7 bases, with 13 bases between. Germline-derived CDR1 and CDR2 are SQVTM and ANQGSEA. CDR3: CSVEVRGQIEAFF. In DNA form, the CDR3 reads TGCAGCGTTGAAGTTCGAGGCCAGATTGAAGCTTTCTTT. Variable domain in full (rest from reference TRBV29-1 and TRBJ1-1): SAVISQKPSRDICQRGTSLTIQCQVDSQVTMMFWYRQQPGQSLTLIATANQGSEATYESGFVIDKFPISRPNLTFSTLTVSNMSPEDSSIYLCSVEVRGQIEAFFGQGTRLTVV.

This chain connects TRBV7-2 to TRBJ1-1; the D gene is possibly TRBD1 (5 bases). There are 13 residues in the CDR3. V lost 4 bases to trimming and J lost 5 bases, with 11 bases between them. The V gene's germline CDR1 is SGHTA and CDR2 FQGNSA. The chain's CDR3 is CASSSFQGTEAFF. CDR3 bases: TGTGCCAGCAGCTCTTTTCAGGGTACTGAAGCTTTCTTT.

The chain recombines TRBV6-1 with TRBJ2-7, with 8 bases identical to TRBD2. V dropped 5 bases and J dropped 0; count of bases not matched to a gene: 6. Germline V gene sequence: CDR1 MNHNS, CDR2 SASEGT. This CDR3 region has 15 residues. The CDR3 DNA follows: TGTGCCAGCAGTTGGGCGGGGGGAAGCTCCTACGAGCAGTACTTC. It is translated as CASSWAGGSSYEQYF.

The genes are TRBV7-3 and TRBJ2-3; D unclear. This CDR3 has 16 amino acids. Trimming stripped 2 bases from V and 2 bases from J, with 14 bases between. Germline CDR1 and CDR2: SGHTA and FQGTGA. The CDR3 is CASSLQGSRNTDTQYF. CDR3 coding DNA: TGTGCCAGCAGCTTACAAGGCAGCAGGAACACAGATACGCAGTATTTT.

The V call is TRBV6-5, the J call TRBJ2-1; unclear D gene. CDR3 size: 13 residues. The germline V and J ends were trimmed by 5 bases and 8 bases, with 13 bases remaining between them. From germline, CDR1 is MNHEY and CDR2 SVGAGI. The DNA for the CDR3 is TGTGCCAGCAGTCCCCCGGCCGTCCATGAGCAGTTCTTC. Protein sequence: CASSPPAVHEQFF.

The gene calls are TRBV30 and TRBJ2-1, with D unclear. There are 11 residues in the CDR3. Trimming took off 2 bases at V and 10 bases at J, with 9 bases between the two ends. Germline values: CDR1 GTSNPN, CDR2 SVGIG (reference sequence). CDR3 in amino acids: CAWSIGFEQFF. The CDR3 nucleotides are TGTGCCTGGAGTATAGGGTTCGAGCAGTTCTTC.

The chain is built from TRBV7-2 and TRBJ2-4; D not resolved. The V gene's germline CDR1 is SGHTA and CDR2 FQGNSA. V was cut by 4 bases and J by 6 bases, with 7 bases left in between. This CDR3 contains 12 residues. The CDR3 nucleotides are TGTGCCAGCAGCTCGGTAGGAAACATTCAGTACTTC. This codes for CASSSVGNIQYF.

The chain joins TRBV2 to TRBJ1-1; D remains unclear. Germline lookup yields CDR1 SNHLY and CDR2 FYNNEI. The CDR3 covers 14 residues. V lost 5 bases and J 4 bases, leaving 14 bases between the germline ends. The CDR3 coding sequence is TGTGCCAGCAGTTCCCAAGACGGGTTCACTGAAGCTTTCTTT. Translation gives CASSSQDGFTEAFF.

The J gene is TRBJ2-3, the V gene TRBV5-1, with TRBD2 matching 7 bases. The CDR3 covers 14 residues. Trimming at V came to 4 bases and at J to 3 bases, leaving 5 bases not matched to a gene. Germline CDR1 reads SGHRS; CDR2 reads YFSETQ. CDR3 sequence (DNA): TGCGCCAGCAGCGCGGGGGACCGAACAGATACGCAGTATTTT. Translated: CASSAGDRTDTQYF.

This clone was seen only a few times. The chain is built from TRBV7-3 and TRBJ2-3, with 9 bases identical to TRBD2. The ends lost 2 bases at V and 2 bases at J; junction bases unmatched: 2. This CDR3 has 15 residues. The germline gives CDR1 SGHTA, CDR2 FQGTGA. The chain's CDR3 is CASSLAGGITDTQYF. The CDR3 coding sequence is TGTGCCAGCAGCTTAGCGGGGGGGATCACAGATACGCAGTATTTT.